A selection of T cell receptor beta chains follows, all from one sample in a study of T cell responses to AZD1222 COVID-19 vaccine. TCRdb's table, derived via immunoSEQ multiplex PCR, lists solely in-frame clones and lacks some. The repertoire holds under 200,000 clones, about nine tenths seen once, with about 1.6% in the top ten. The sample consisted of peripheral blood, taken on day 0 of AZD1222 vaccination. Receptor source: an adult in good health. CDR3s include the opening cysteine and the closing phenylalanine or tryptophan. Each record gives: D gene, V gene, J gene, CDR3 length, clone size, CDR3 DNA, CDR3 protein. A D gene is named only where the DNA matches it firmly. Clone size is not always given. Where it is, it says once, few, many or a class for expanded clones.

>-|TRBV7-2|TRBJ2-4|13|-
TGTGCCAGCAGCTCGCCCGGGCTGGGCATTCAGTACTTC
CASSSPGLGIQYF
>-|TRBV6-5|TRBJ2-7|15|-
TGTGCCAGCAGGTTAACACGACTGGGGAGTTACGAGCAGTACTTC
CASRLTRLGSYEQYF
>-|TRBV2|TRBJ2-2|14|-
TGTGCCAGCATAGCCAGGGCAAACACCGGGGAGCTGTTTTTT
CASIARANTGELFF
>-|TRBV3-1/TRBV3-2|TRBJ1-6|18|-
TGTGCCAGCAGCCAAGGTATGCAGGAGAGCTCCTATAATTCACCCCTCCACTTT
CASSQGMQESSYNSPLHF
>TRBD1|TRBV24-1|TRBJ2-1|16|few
TGTGCCACCAGTGATTTCATGGGACAGGGAAACAATGAGCAGTTCTTC
CATSDFMGQGNNEQFF
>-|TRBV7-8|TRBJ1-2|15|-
TGTGCCAGCAGCGTCGAACAGGGAATCTCCTATGGCTACACCTTC
CASSVEQGISYGYTF
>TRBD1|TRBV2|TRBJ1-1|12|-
TGTGCCAGCCGGGACAGGCATCTTGAAGCTTTCTTT
CASRDRHLEAFF
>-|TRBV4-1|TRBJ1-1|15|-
TGCGCCAGCAGCCAAGATGACAGCATGAACACTGAAGCTTTCTTT
CASSQDDSMNTEAFF
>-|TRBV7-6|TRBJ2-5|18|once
TGTGCCAGCAGCTTAGATATCCGATACGGACCACAAAAGAGAAACCAGTACTTC
CASSLDIRYGPQKRNQYF
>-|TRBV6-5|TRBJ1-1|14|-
TGTGCCAGCAGCGACAGGCGCCTATCCACTGAAGCTTTCTTT
CASSDRRLSTEAFF
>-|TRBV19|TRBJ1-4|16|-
TGTGCCAGTAGCTCCGAATTGGGGGCCGGAAATGAAAAACTGTTTTTT
CASSSELGAGNEKLFF
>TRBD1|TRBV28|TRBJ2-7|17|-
TGTGCCAGTTGGAATCTCGAATCGGACAGGGGTCTTTGGGAGCAGTACTTC
CASWNLESDRGLWEQYF
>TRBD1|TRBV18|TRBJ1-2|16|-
TGTGCCAGCTCACCGCCCGGACAGGGTAGAATCTATGGCTACACCTTC
CASSPPGQGRIYGYTF
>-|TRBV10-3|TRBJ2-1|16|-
TGTGCCATCAGTGAGTCTAACCGGGGGGCTTACAATGAGCAGTTCTTC
CAISESNRGAYNEQFF
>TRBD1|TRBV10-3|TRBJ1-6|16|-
TGTGCCATCAGTCGTACCGGGACAGCGGATAATTCACCCCTCCACTTT
CAISRTGTADNSPLHF
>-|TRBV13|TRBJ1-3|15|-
TGTGCCAGCAGCTTCGGGGGCCTCTCTGGAAACACCATATATTTT
CASSFGGLSGNTIYF